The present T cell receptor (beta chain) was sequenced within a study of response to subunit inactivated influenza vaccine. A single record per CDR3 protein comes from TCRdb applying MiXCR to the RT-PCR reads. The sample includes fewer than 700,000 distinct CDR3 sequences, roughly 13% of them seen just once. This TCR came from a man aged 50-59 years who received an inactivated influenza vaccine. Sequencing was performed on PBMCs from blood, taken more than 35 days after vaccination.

Here the CDR3 reads CASSQAGYYGYTF. The DNA of the CDR3 is TGTGCCAGCAGCCAAGCAGGGTACTATGGCTACACCTTC. The rearrangement uses TRBV3-1 and TRBJ1-2, with D perhaps TRBD1 (5 bases). The germline gives CDR1 LGHDT, CDR2 YNNKEL (reference sequence). This CDR3 region has 13 residues. V was trimmed by 1 base and J by 3 bases, leaving 6 bases between them.